The 19 T cell receptor beta chains listed next were all sequenced from one sample in a study of OX40 agonist ivuxolimab in advanced cancers. Using immunoSEQ multiplex PCR, the repertoire was profiled, and TCRdb retains in-frame clones only, with some absent. This sample has some 83,000 clones, with less than 95% found just once. Source: CD4+ or CD8+ T cells sorted from blood, taken in a trial of the OX40 agonist ivuxolimab. Receptor source: an adult with an advanced solid tumor such as melanoma, head and neck, liver or kidney cancer.

About this clone itself: Compared with germline, one end of the junction differs, possibly owing to a read error. The chain employs TRBV7-3 and TRBJ2-3; D not resolved. Germline-derived CDR1 and CDR2 are SGHTA and FQGTGA. The CDR3 extends over 13 amino acids. Here the CDR3 DNA reads TGTGCCAGCAGCCTAACGGGCACAGATACGCAGTATTTT. This encodes CASSLTGTDTQYF.

The chain recombines TRBV7-9 with TRBJ2-7, with unresolved D. The CDR3 runs to 12 residues. Per germline, CDR1 SEHNR and CDR2 FQNEAQ (reference sequence). V gave up 4 bases and J gave up 7 bases, with 11 bases separating them. CDR3 nucleotides: TGTGCCAGCAGCTATGGACGTTTGGAGCAGTACGTC. Its protein is CASSYGRLEQYV.

The V and J genes are TRBV4-3 and TRBJ2-1, with TRBD2 matching over 8 bases. Germline-derived CDR1 and CDR2 are LGHNA and YSLEER. This CDR3 has 16 residues. V shed 0 bases, J shed 4 bases, and the junction held 5 bases outside the gene matches. CDR3 nucleotides: TGCGCCAGCAGCCAAGAAGGACTAGCCGCATACAATGAGCAGTTCTTC. It specifies CASSQEGLAAYNEQFF.

V and J are TRBV27 and TRBJ2-5; a weak D match, TRBD2 (5 bases). There are 12 residues in the CDR3. Germline V CDR1 and CDR2: MNHEY, SMNVEV (reference sequence). Trimming left V 5 bases short and J 7 bases short, with 11 bases between. The CDR3 is CASSPSRGTQYF. The DNA of the CDR3 is TGTGCCAGCAGTCCATCCCGGGGGACCCAGTACTTC.

The V call is TRBV20-1, the J call TRBJ2-1; D call uncertain. Per germline, CDR1 DFQATT and CDR2 SNEGSKA (reference sequence). The CDR3 spans 11 residues. V was trimmed by 2 bases and J by 7 bases, leaving 6 bases between them. For the CDR3, the DNA is TGCAGTGCTAGAACAGCAAATGAGCAGTTCTTC. Its protein is CSARTANEQFF.

The chain combines TRBV30 with TRBJ1-5, with D unclear. V was trimmed by 2 bases and J by 0 bases, leaving 8 bases between them. Germline values: CDR1 GTSNPN, CDR2 SVGIG (reference sequence). The CDR3 consists of 14 residues. The DNA for the CDR3 is TGTGCCTGGAGTCATGGGTATAGCAATCAGCCCCAGCATTTT. This translates into CAWSHGYSNQPQHF. The whole variable domain, remainder taken from reference TRBV30 and TRBJ1-5, is SQTIHQWPATLVQPVGSPLSLECTVEGTSNPNLYWYRQAAGRGLQLLFYSVGIGQISSEVPQNLSASRPQDRQFILSSKKLLLSDSGFYLCAWSHGYSNQPQHFGDGTRLSIL.

The chain links TRBV5-4 to TRBJ1-2, with 8 bases fitting TRBD1. Germline V gene data show CDR1 as SGHNT and CDR2 as YYREEE (reference sequence). This CDR3 has 15 residues. V was pared by 4 bases and J by 6 bases, with 11 bases of the junction left unmatched. In nucleotides, the CDR3 is TGTGCCAGCAGCCCTGGACAGGGAGGGTACAATGGCTACACCTTC. Translating gives CASSPGQGGYNGYTF.

The chain is built from TRBV14 and TRBJ1-2, with a possible D match to TRBD1 (6 bases). Germline V gives CDR1 SGHDN, CDR2 FVKESK. V lost 4 bases, J lost 4 bases, and 10 bases lay in between. This CDR3 region has 13 residues. CDR3 bases: TGTGCCAGCAGCCTAACAGGGTTCTATGGCTACACCTTC. Translating it yields CASSLTGFYGYTF.

This chain links TRBV6-5 with TRBJ2-1; D is uncertain. Per the germline V gene, CDR1 is MNHEY and CDR2 is SVGAGI. This CDR3 has 12 residues. V was shortened by 6 bases and J by 3 bases, with 6 bases between the two germline ends. CDR3 in DNA: TGTGCCAGCAGGTCTTTCTACAATGAGCAGTTCTTC. It translates to CASRSFYNEQFF.

The chain combines TRBV19 with TRBJ1-5; 10 bases are shared with TRBD1. The ends lost 3 bases at V and 7 bases at J; junction bases unmatched: 6. This CDR3 contains 15 residues. Per the germline V gene, CDR1 is LNHDA and CDR2 is SQIVND (reference sequence). The CDR3 protein is CASSIDRGPGQPQHF. CDR3 DNA sequence: TGTGCCAGTAGTATCGACAGGGGGCCCGGGCAGCCCCAGCATTTT.

V usage is TRBV6-5 and J usage is TRBJ2-3; D call uncertain. CDR1 is MNHEY, CDR2 SVGAGI, per germline. This CDR3 has 13 residues. With 0 bases removed from V and 3 bases from J, the gap between germline ends came to 4 bases. CDR3 DNA: TGTGCCAGCAGTTACTCTTTTACAGATACGCAGTATTTT. As protein: CASSYSFTDTQYF.

The chain combines TRBV2 with TRBJ2-7; D unclear. The CDR3 covers 16 residues. Germline loops: CDR1 SNHLY, CDR2 FYNNEI. V gave up 10 bases and J gave up 3 bases, with 25 bases separating them. The CDR3 region is CATSLLRFFFNYEQYF. The CDR3 bases are TGTGCCACAAGTCTACTTCGGTTCTTTTTCAACTACGAGCAGTACTTC.

The rearrangement uses TRBV19 and TRBJ2-1, with TRBD2 identical over 7 bases. Germline CDR1 LNHDA, CDR2 SQIVND (reference sequence). The V and J ends lost 6 bases and 8 bases, in that order; junction bases with no gene match: 7. This CDR3 region has 13 residues. CDR3 DNA: TGTGCCAGTAGGGTCACTAGCGTCGATGAGCAGTTCTTC. Translated: CASRVTSVDEQFF.

The table lists this clone with a count of one. The chain has TRBV7-9 and TRBJ1-1, with D perhaps TRBD1 (6 bases). The CDR3 is 14 amino acids. The germline V gene has CDR1 SEHNR and CDR2 FQNEAQ (reference sequence). Between the trimmed V and J ends, which lost 2 bases and 4 bases, there was a span of 11 bases. The CDR3 loop reads CASSLLQGTTEAFF. The CDR3 nucleotides read TGTGCCAGCAGCTTACTTCAGGGGACCACTGAAGCTTTCTTT.

There are a few counts of this clone. V is TRBV12-5 and J is TRBJ2-1; 12 bases map to TRBD2. The CDR3 length is 15 residues. J gave up 4 bases and V 3 bases, and 1 base lay outside the gene matches. The germline V gene has CDR1 LGHNT and CDR2 FRNRAP. The CDR3 spells CASGLGLAGYNEQFF. CDR3 sequence (DNA): TGTGCTAGTGGTTTAGGACTAGCGGGATACAATGAGCAGTTCTTC.

This sequence joins TRBV15 and TRBJ2-5, with 8 bases identical to TRBD1. This CDR3 has 15 residues. CDR1 is LNHNV and CDR2 is YYDKDF in the germline V gene (reference sequence). V trimming: 1 base; J trimming: 4 bases; junction bases outside the gene matches: 5. DNA of the CDR3: TGTGCCACCAGCAGAGTAACCGGGACAGGAGAGACCCAGTACTTC. This gives the protein CATSRVTGTGETQYF.

The J gene is TRBJ1-2, the V gene TRBV30; D might be TRBD1 (5 bases). The CDR3 consists of 13 residues. Germline V gives CDR1 GTSNPN, CDR2 SVGIG (reference sequence). With 0 bases removed from V and 8 bases from J, the gap between germline ends came to 13 bases. The CDR3 here is CAWSVRPEGGYTF. CDR3 coding DNA: TGTGCCTGGAGTGTACGTCCCGAGGGGGGCTACACCTTC.

The count of this clone is one. The chain recombines TRBV28 with TRBJ2-7; tentative D call: TRBD1 (6 bases). The germline CDR1 and CDR2 sequences are MDHEN and SYDVKM. This CDR3 contains 18 residues. V lost 3 bases and J lost 0, with 21 bases in between. This CDR3 reads CASSLALSYRGSSYEQYF. Written as DNA, the CDR3 is TGTGCCAGCAGTTTGGCCCTCTCCTATAGGGGGAGCTCCTACGAGCAGTACTTC.

The genes are TRBV28 and TRBJ2-7, with 8 bases aligning to TRBD1. V gave up 6 bases and J gave up 4 bases; unmatched junction bases: 5. CDR1 is MDHEN, CDR2 SYDVKM, per germline. The CDR3 has 13 residues. CDR3 amino acids: CASSLRDRYEQYF. The CDR3 bases are TGTGCCAGCAGCCTCCGGGACAGGTACGAGCAGTACTTC.